This T cell receptor beta chain was recorded in a study of cytomegalovirus exposure and HLA in healthy donors. Study-level findings and limits: Several top significant clusters appeared, in a later analysis, to be linked to common viral pathogens. TCR association rates varied by HLA locus in a later analysis, with DRB1 highest and HLA-C lowest.

Notes on this clone: Its antigen is currently unknown.

Trimming shortened V by 1 base and J by 7 bases, and 5 bases separated the two germline ends. The CDR3 spans 12 residues. The germline V gene encodes CDR1 MGHDK and CDR2 SYGVNS. PCR employed 60 Vbeta and 13 Jbeta primers. The method was immunoSEQ multiplex PCR; TCRdb's version includes in-frame clones alone and lacks a portion of them. The table shows about 63,000 clones, with under 85% occurring only once. This chain joins TRBV25-1 and TRBJ1-5; D is unresolved. This receptor was taken from a woman aged 25 to 39 in good health and CMV-seronegative. Sequencing was performed on PBMCs. The CDR3 region is CASSEFRQPQHF. As DNA, the CDR3 is TGTGCCAGCAGTGAATTTAGACAGCCCCAGCATTTT.